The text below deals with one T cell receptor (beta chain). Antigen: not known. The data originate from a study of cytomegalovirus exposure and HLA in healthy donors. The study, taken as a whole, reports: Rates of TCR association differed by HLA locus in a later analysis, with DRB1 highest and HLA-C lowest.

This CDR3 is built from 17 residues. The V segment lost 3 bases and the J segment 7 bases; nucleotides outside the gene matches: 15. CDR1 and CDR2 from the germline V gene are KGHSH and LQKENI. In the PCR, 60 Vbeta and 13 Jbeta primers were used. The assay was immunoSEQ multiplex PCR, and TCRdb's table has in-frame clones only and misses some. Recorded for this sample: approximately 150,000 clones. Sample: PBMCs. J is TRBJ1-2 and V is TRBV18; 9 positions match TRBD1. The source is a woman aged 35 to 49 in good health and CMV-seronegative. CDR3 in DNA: TGTGCCAGCTCACCTACCGGTCCGGGACAGGGTCTGAGTGGCTACACCTTC. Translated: CASSPTGPGQGLSGYTF.